These 7 T cell receptor beta chains were all obtained from the same sample, sequenced in a study of T cell responses to AZD1222 COVID-19 vaccine. Only in-frame clones appear in the TCRdb table, and some are missing; sequencing was by immunoSEQ multiplex PCR. This table holds 150,000 to 200,000 clones, 80% to 95% found once. Sequencing was performed on peripheral blood, taken on day 0 of AZD1222 vaccination. The receptors stem from an adult in good health.

The V and J genes are TRBV3-1 (or the pseudogene TRBV3-2) and TRBJ2-7, with D possibly matching TRBD2 (5 bases). V was pared by 1 base and J by 0 bases, with 13 bases between. Germline V gene lookup returns CDR1 LGHDT and CDR2 YNNKEL (reference sequence). The CDR3 has 16 amino acids. Here the CDR3 DNA reads TGTGCCAGCAGCCAAGGGGCTAGCCAAAACTCCTACGAGCAGTACTTC. Translation: CASSQGASQNSYEQYF.

J is TRBJ2-5 and V is TRBV19; D gene unclear. Germline loops: CDR1 LNHDA, CDR2 SQIVND (reference sequence). CDR3 length: 13 amino acids. Trimming shortened V by 3 bases and J by 5 bases, and 10 bases separated the two germline ends. As DNA, the CDR3 is TGTGCCAGTAGTATCGGTTCTGTTGAGACCCAGTACTTC. Residues: CASSIGSVETQYF.

The chain uses TRBV5-6 and TRBJ1-1, with D possibly matching TRBD1 (5 bases). Trimming removed 0 bases at V and 0 bases at J, with 6 bases between. CDR3 length equals 14 residues. Germline V gene lookup returns CDR1 SGHDT and CDR2 YYEEEE. CDR3 in DNA: TGTGCCAGCAGCTTGGGAGGGGTGAACACTGAAGCTTTCTTT. As protein: CASSLGGVNTEAFF.

In this sample, this clone turned up a few times. This chain connects TRBV19 to TRBJ2-1; D perhaps matches TRBD2 (6 bases). Germline V gives CDR1 LNHDA, CDR2 SQIVND (reference sequence). This CDR3 has 15 amino acids. V lost 3 bases and J lost 6, with 15 bases in between. The CDR3 DNA reads as TGTGCCAGTAGTATGGGGGGTCGTGGGGGCAATGAGCAGTTCTTC. Translated: CASSMGGRGGNEQFF.

This clone was picked up one time. The chain uses TRBV5-6 and TRBJ2-5; D may be TRBD1 (8 bases). CDR3 length equals 16 residues. Germline-derived CDR1 and CDR2 are SGHDT and YYEEEE. With 1 base removed from V and 2 bases from J, the gap between germline ends came to 15 bases. DNA of the CDR3: TGTGCCAGCAGCTTGCTCGGACAGGGAGGGCAAGAGACCCAGTACTTC. This sequence encodes CASSLLGQGGQETQYF.

V and J are TRBV6-6 and TRBJ2-7; no firm D call. CDR1 is MNHNY, CDR2 SVGAGI, per germline (reference sequence). V lost 6 bases and J lost 3, with 18 bases in between. The CDR3 loop spans 15 amino acids. This CDR3 reads CASSPKVQAVYEQYF. CDR3 coding DNA: TGTGCCAGCAGCCCCAAGGTCCAGGCGGTCTACGAGCAGTACTTC.

CDR3 DNA: TGTGCCAGCAGTTTCACCAGGGAATCTACCTACAATGAGCAGTTCTTC. It encodes CASSFTRESTYNEQFF. The chain combines TRBV6-2 or TRBV6-3 with TRBJ2-1; tentative D call: TRBD1 (5 bases). The V and J ends lost 4 bases and 2 bases respectively, with 15 bases between them. Germline CDR1 MNHEY, CDR2 SVGEGT. The CDR3 is made up of 16 amino acids.